Listed here are 22 T cell receptor beta chains from one sample, sequenced in a study of regulatory T cells in long-lasting Graves disease. Time point meaning: newly diagnosed GD, antithyroid drugs for less than 3 months. Isolated PBMC RNA provided the starting material for the TCR library. Sequencing libraries for TCR beta were prepared with iRepertoire HTBI primers and Arm-PCR of CDR3 regions. TCRdb used MiXCR to reprocess the multiplex PCR reads, holding one entry per CDR3 protein. There are hundreds of thousands of distinct CDR3 sequences in the sample; about a sixth occur only once, and about 27% lies in the top ten. The sample was also reused in another study, on T cells in Graves' hyperthyroidism and ophthalmopathy.

This specimen was peripheral blood mononuclear cells (PBMCs), taken at new diagnosis, from a patient treated with antithyroid drugs. These receptors were collected from a man aged 35 to 55 with Graves disease.

The V gene is TRBV18, the J gene TRBJ1-1; D is possibly TRBD1 (6 bases). This CDR3 is built from 16 residues. Germline CDR1 is KGHSH and CDR2 is LQKENI. V was shortened by 2 bases and J by 0 bases, with 13 bases between the two germline ends. CDR3 in amino acids: CASSPVGGAVNTEAFF. For the CDR3, the DNA is TGTGCCAGCTCACCAGTGGGGGGCGCGGTGAACACTGAAGCTTTCTTT.

This clonotype appeared a few times. It is unclear where the CDR3 begins or ends on the DNA, so no DNA is shown, and the CDR3 is as TCRdb lists it. V gene TRBV2 combines with J gene TRBJ1-4; the D call TRBD1 from the table was never checked on the DNA. Germline CDR1 SNHLY, CDR2 FYNNEI. Both ends counted, the CDR3 spans 15 residues. CDR3 amino acids: CASSVGAGSNEKLSF.

CDR3 sequence (DNA): TGTGCCAGCAGTGAATTAACAGGGGGCGGCCAAGAGACCCAGTACTTC. Its translation is CASSELTGGGQETQYF. This chain uses TRBV6-2 or TRBV6-3 with TRBJ2-5; 9 nucleotides agree with TRBD1. There are 16 residues in the CDR3. Germline loops: CDR1 MNHEY, CDR2 SVGEGT. The J segment lost 1 base and the V segment lost 5 bases, leaving 8 bases of the junction unmatched.

There are a few counts of this clonotype. The chain recombines TRBV19 with TRBJ2-2; a possible D gene is TRBD2 (6 bases). V lost 5 bases and J 0 bases, leaving 13 bases between the germline ends. CDR1 and CDR2 from the germline V gene are LNHDA and SQIVND (reference sequence). The CDR3 is made up of 16 amino acids. The CDR3 region has the DNA TGTGCCAGTAGTGTGCGGGGACCACCGAACACCGGGGAGCTGTTTTTT. Encoded protein: CASSVRGPPNTGELFF. Based on the CDR3 plus reference TRBV19 and TRBJ2-2, the full variable domain is DGGITQSPKYLFRKEGQNVTLSCEQNLNHDAMYWYRQDPGQGLRLIYYSQIVNDFQKGDIAEGYSVSREKKESFPLTVTSAQKNPTAFYLCASSVRGPPNTGELFFGEGSRLTVL.

This clonotype was observed at least ten times. The chain recombines TRBV18 with TRBJ1-1; D is unresolved. CDR1 and CDR2 from the germline V gene are KGHSH and LQKENI. Trimming took off 3 bases at V and 0 bases at J, with 11 bases between the two ends. The CDR3 runs to 15 residues. The CDR3 DNA follows: TGTGCCAGCTCACCTCAGCCGCGGATGAACACTGAAGCTTTCTTT. Translation gives CASSPQPRMNTEAFF.

The chain is built from TRBV19 and TRBJ1-4, with TRBD1 as a possible D gene (6 bases). Germline CDR1 LNHDA, CDR2 SQIVND (reference sequence). The CDR3 spans 16 residues. V was shortened by 5 bases and J by 7 bases, with 20 bases between the two germline ends. CDR3 DNA: TGTGCCAGTAGTTTAACTTCGGGGGCAATGTCTGAAAAACTGTTTTTT. Its protein is CASSLTSGAMSEKLFF.

The chain uses TRBV5-1 and TRBJ2-7; 13 bases are a match to TRBD2. Germline lookup yields CDR1 SGHRS and CDR2 YFSETQ. Trimming at V came to 1 base and at J to 0 bases, leaving 4 bases not matched to a gene. This CDR3 has 17 residues. The CDR3: CASSLTSGGVRSYEQYF. Here the CDR3 DNA reads TGCGCCAGCAGCTTGACTAGCGGGGGGGTCCGCTCCTACGAGCAGTACTTC.

Ten or more counts support this clonotype. The rearrangement uses TRBV5-1 and TRBJ1-4, with D perhaps matching TRBD1 (6 bases). V lost 0 bases to trimming and J lost 6 bases, with 15 bases between them. Germline-derived CDR1 and CDR2 are SGHRS and YFSETQ. The length of the CDR3 is 16 residues. The CDR3 DNA reads as TGCGCCAGCAGCTTGGGGACAGAGCCCTACGATGAAAAACTGTTTTTT. It translates to CASSLGTEPYDEKLFF.

This clonotype was observed a few times. This may arise from a read error, as a much more abundant clone is one base away. The chain couples TRBV6-5 to TRBJ1-1; D not certain. The CDR3 totals 13 residues. Germline values: CDR1 MNHEY, CDR2 SVGAGI. CDR3 sequence reads: CGSSYSVPTEAFF. CDR3 nucleotides: TGTGGCAGCAGTTACTCTGTGCCCACTGAAGCTTTCTTT.

The sample holds many counts of this clonotype. This chain links TRBV3-1 with TRBJ1-3, with unresolved D. The CDR3 has 15 amino acids. Germline CDR1 and CDR2: LGHDT and YNNKEL (reference sequence). V was cut by 1 base and J by 0 bases, with 7 bases left in between. Here the CDR3 reads CASSQGDSSGNTIYF. The DNA for the CDR3 is TGTGCCAGCAGCCAAGGGGATTCCTCTGGAAACACCATATATTTT.

The J gene is TRBJ2-3, the V gene TRBV9; TRBD1 or TRBD2 may be the D gene (7 bases each). The CDR3 runs 16 residues. The germline V and J ends were trimmed by 4 bases and 3 bases, with 18 bases remaining between them. Germline V gene sequence: CDR1 SGDLS, CDR2 YYNGEE. The CDR3 loop is CASSFRGGAWTDTQYF. CDR3 in DNA: TGTGCCAGCAGCTTCAGGGGGGGGGCCTGGACAGATACGCAGTATTTT.

This clonotype was observed a few times. The chain is built from TRBV10-3 and TRBJ1-2; D is possibly TRBD1 (5 bases). This CDR3 has 13 amino acids. Germline values: CDR1 ENHRY, CDR2 SYGVKD. V lost 8 bases, J lost 6 bases, and 16 bases lay in between. CDR3 loop: CAIGGVGTHGYTF. In DNA, the CDR3 is TGTGCCATCGGGGGGGTAGGGACTCATGGCTACACCTTC.

This clonotype came up many times. V usage is TRBV12-3 or TRBV12-4 and J usage is TRBJ1-2; TRBD1 might be the D (6 bases). V lost 7 bases and J 2 bases, leaving 14 bases between the germline ends. This CDR3 is built from 14 residues. Written as DNA, the CDR3 is TGTGCCAGCACCCGTCGGGGGCTAAACTATGGCTACACCTTC. It yields the protein CASTRRGLNYGYTF.

With respect to this clonotype: This sequence is one base from a far larger clone and is likely a read error. This chain connects TRBV7-2 to TRBJ2-5; TRBD1 matches 7 bases. Germline values: CDR1 SGHTA, CDR2 FQGNSA. J was trimmed by 2 bases and V by 5 bases; bases with no gene match: 5. The CDR3 length is 14 residues. CDR3 sequence reads: CASSPATGQETQYF. The CDR3 DNA follows: TGTGCCAGCAGCCCCGCGACAGGGCAAGAGACCCAGTACTTC.

This clonotype was found a few times. This chain links TRBV11-2 with TRBJ2-7; D is possibly TRBD2 (6 bases). The germline gives CDR1 SGHAT, CDR2 FQNNGV. This CDR3 spans 15 amino acids. V was cut by 2 bases and J by 5 bases, with 16 bases left in between. CDR3 DNA: TGTGCCAGCAGCTTAATGGTGGAGGGGAACCACGAGCAGTACTTC. This encodes CASSLMVEGNHEQYF.

This clonotype has at least ten counts. The J gene is TRBJ2-3, the V gene TRBV7-2, with 11 bases that match TRBD2. V gave up 5 bases and J gave up 3 bases; unmatched junction bases: 7. The CDR3 is 16 amino acids. In germline, CDR1 is SGHTA, CDR2 FQGNSA. The CDR3: CASSRWPSGRTDTQYF. For the CDR3, the DNA is TGTGCCAGCAGCCGATGGCCTAGCGGGAGGACAGATACGCAGTATTTT. The full variable domain, its missing parts supplied by reference TRBV7-2 and TRBJ2-3, is GAGVSQSPSNKVTEKGKDVELRCDPISGHTALYWYRQSLGQGLEFLIYFQGNSAPDKSGLPSDRFSAERTGGSVSTLTIQRTQQEDSAVYLCASSRWPSGRTDTQYFGPGTRLTVL.

This clonotype came up many times. CDR3 nucleotide sequence: TGTGCCAGCAGCATCCGGGACAACGAGCAGTACTTC. Protein sequence: CASSIRDNEQYF. This chain connects TRBV7-2 to TRBJ2-7, with D possibly being TRBD1 (6 bases). CDR1 is SGHTA and CDR2 is FQGNSA in the germline V gene. V was cut by 5 bases and J by 5 bases, with 10 bases left in between. The CDR3 consists of 12 residues.

As regards this clonotype: An end of the junction differs from the germline gene, which may be a read error. The V gene is TRBV10-3, the J gene TRBJ1-6; D unclear. This CDR3 is built from 16 residues. CDR1 is ENHRY and CDR2 is SYGVKD in the germline V gene. DNA for the CDR3: TGTGCCATCAGTGAGTCCCGTAACTCCTATAATTCACCCCACCACTTT. Protein product: CAISESRNSYNSPHHF.

This clonotype was seen ten or more times. CDR3 amino acids: CASSQDRDQPQHF. CDR3 DNA: TGTGCCAGCAGCCAAGACCGGGATCAGCCCCAGCATTTT. V usage is TRBV3-1 and J usage is TRBJ1-5; unclear D gene. The V and J ends lost 0 bases and 5 bases respectively, with 5 bases between them. Per germline, CDR1 LGHDT and CDR2 YNNKEL (reference sequence). CDR3 length: 13 residues.

This clonotype was counted only a few times. This chain links TRBV27 with TRBJ1-3; 7 bases agree with TRBD1. The CDR3 is 15 amino acids. Trimming at V came to 3 bases and at J to 2 bases, leaving 4 bases not matched to a gene. Germline CDR1 and CDR2: MNHEY and SMNVEV (reference sequence). CDR3 residues: CASSLTGTAGNTIYF. The CDR3 DNA reads TGTGCCAGCAGTTTGACAGGGACGGCTGGAAACACCATATATTTT.

This chain connects TRBV4-2 to TRBJ1-1; 8 bases match TRBD1. The CDR3 runs to 15 residues. The V gene end was trimmed by 5 bases and the J gene end by 4 bases; junction bases not matched to a gene: 9. Per the germline V gene, CDR1 is LGHNA and CDR2 is YNFKEQ. DNA of the CDR3: TGTGCCAGCAGCTACGCGACAGGGGCGGCCACTGAAGCTTTCTTT. Its translation: CASSYATGAATEAFF.

Ten or more counts support this clonotype. This chain connects TRBV10-3 to TRBJ1-5; no reliable D call. CDR1 is ENHRY, CDR2 SYGVKD, per germline. Trimming shortened V by 1 base and J by 1 base, and 11 bases separated the two germline ends. The CDR3 sequence is 16 residues long. The CDR3 is CAISEFGVQSNQPQHF. The CDR3 nucleotides read TGTGCCATCAGTGAGTTCGGTGTTCAGAGCAATCAGCCCCAGCATTTT.